The 10 T cell receptor beta chains below all came from one sample that was sequenced in a study of T-cell reconstitution after alpha-beta-depleted transplantation in children (TCRdb year 2016). Libraries were made using PCR. Sequencing relied on an Illumina HiSeq 2500. To normalize quantification of the TCRbeta repertoire, the TCR libraries were built with molecular barcoding that relied on unique molecular identifiers. The raw public data were reprocessed by TCRdb itself: fastp quality trimming at Q25, MiXCR clonotype calling, in-frame beta chains only. Rows are unified per CDR3 protein, each entry keeping the most common DNA and genes. The sample includes 700,000 to 850,000 distinct CDR3 sequences, with about 16% observed a single time. The ten largest clones capture around 5.3% of the sample. This sample's treatment or condition label indicates: allogeneic hematopoietic cell transplantation with graft depleted of TCRalphabeta T cells and CD19 B cells.

This sample comprised PBMCs, mostly from graft donor cells, obtained 360 days after TCRalphabeta/CD19-depleted stem cell transplant. Source of these receptors: a male patient younger than 18 who had a stem cell transplant for acute lymphoblastic leukemia, so the T cells may come from the graft donor.

The chain is built from TRBV7-9 and TRBJ2-5; perhaps TRBD1 as D (6 bases). Germline loops: CDR1 SEHNR, CDR2 FQNEAQ (reference sequence). Trimming shortened V by 0 bases and J by 6 bases, and 14 bases separated the two germline ends. The CDR3 runs to 15 residues. The DNA for the CDR3 is TGTGCCAGCAGCTTAGCATACACAGGGAGCAAGACCCAGTACTTC. Its protein is CASSLAYTGSKTQYF.

V usage is TRBV28 and J usage is TRBJ2-5, with 7 nucleotides matching TRBD1. CDR1 is MDHEN, CDR2 SYDVKM, per germline. J gave up 2 bases and V 3 bases, and 15 bases lay outside the gene matches. The CDR3 consists of 18 residues. Here the CDR3 DNA reads TGTGCCAGCAGTTTGGACGACGTTTTGGCCAGGGGGCAAGAGACCCAGTACTTC. This sequence encodes CASSLDDVLARGQETQYF.

In this sample, this clonotype turned up many times. This chain connects TRBV7-3 to TRBJ1-2; no clear D gene. The CDR3 totals 14 residues. Germline CDR1 SGHTA, CDR2 FQGTGA. Trimming shortened V by 2 bases and J by 0 bases, and 7 bases separated the two germline ends. Here the CDR3 reads CASSLDQANYGYTF. CDR3 sequence (DNA): TGTGCCAGCAGCTTAGATCAGGCTAACTATGGCTACACCTTC.

V is TRBV9 and J is TRBJ1-2; TRBD1 agrees at 10 bases. Trimming removed 4 bases from V and 4 bases from J; junction bases left unmatched: 10. CDR3 length equals 16 residues. Germline V gene sequence: CDR1 SGDLS, CDR2 YYNGEE. The CDR3 here is CASSISPGQGLYGYTF. CDR3 sequence (DNA): TGTGCCAGCAGCATCAGCCCGGGACAGGGGCTCTATGGCTACACCTTC.

This clonotype turned up a few times. V gene TRBV20-1 combines with J gene TRBJ1-5; 8 nucleotides agree with TRBD1. The CDR3 runs 16 residues. The V segment lost 5 bases and the J segment 3 bases; nucleotides outside the gene matches: 12. Germline CDR1 DFQATT, CDR2 SNEGSKA (reference sequence). CDR3 sequence: CSAPGTGARFNQPQHF. The CDR3 DNA is TGCAGTGCTCCCGGGACAGGAGCGCGATTCAATCAGCCCCAGCATTTT.

This clonotype was picked up many times. The rearrangement links TRBV5-5 to TRBJ2-3; tentative D call: TRBD2 (6 bases). Germline CDR1 SGHKS, CDR2 YYEKEE (reference sequence). V dropped 0 bases and J dropped 8 bases, with 13 bases sitting between them. The CDR3 runs 14 residues. CDR3 nucleotide sequence: TGTGCCAGCAGCTTGGAGGCCGGGGGAGGTACGCAGTATTTT. It translates to CASSLEAGGGTQYF.

In its sample, this clonotype was seen a few times. V usage is TRBV11-1 and J usage is TRBJ2-2, with 7 nucleotides matching TRBD2. Germline CDR1 SGHAT, CDR2 FQDESV (reference sequence). With 5 bases clipped from V and 6 bases from J, the junction kept 9 bases outside the gene matches. The length of the CDR3 is 15 residues. The chain's CDR3 is CASSRRQGRAGELFF. The CDR3, as DNA: TGTGCCAGCAGCAGAAGACAAGGGAGGGCCGGGGAGCTGTTTTTT.

At least ten counts were recorded for this clonotype. The chain combines TRBV27 with TRBJ1-2; the D gene is possibly TRBD1 (6 bases). Germline assignment: CDR1 MNHEY and CDR2 SMNVEV (reference sequence). Trimming took 0 bases from V and 8 from J, leaving 10 bases between them. The CDR3 consists of 13 residues. CDR3 coding DNA: TGTGCCAGCAGTTTATCGGCAGGGGAAGGCTACACCTTC. Its translation is CASSLSAGEGYTF.

This clonotype was counted a few times. The chain employs TRBV5-5 and TRBJ2-2; TRBD2 is a possible D gene (6 bases). The V end lost 4 bases, the J end lost 3 bases, and 16 bases lay between the germline ends. The CDR3 has 16 residues. Germline V gives CDR1 SGHKS, CDR2 YYEKEE (reference sequence). CDR3 DNA: TGTGCCAGCAGCCTCGGGACTTCCCCCGACACCGGGGAGCTGTTTTTT. This translates into CASSLGTSPDTGELFF.

The chain uses TRBV5-1 and TRBJ1-5; maybe TRBD1 (6 bases). Germline lookup yields CDR1 SGHRS and CDR2 YFSETQ. V lost 0 bases to trimming and J lost 7 bases, with 14 bases between them. The CDR3 runs to 15 residues. The CDR3 sequence is CASSLVAGVKQPQHF. CDR3 DNA sequence: TGCGCCAGCAGCTTGGTGGCAGGGGTGAAACAGCCCCAGCATTTT.